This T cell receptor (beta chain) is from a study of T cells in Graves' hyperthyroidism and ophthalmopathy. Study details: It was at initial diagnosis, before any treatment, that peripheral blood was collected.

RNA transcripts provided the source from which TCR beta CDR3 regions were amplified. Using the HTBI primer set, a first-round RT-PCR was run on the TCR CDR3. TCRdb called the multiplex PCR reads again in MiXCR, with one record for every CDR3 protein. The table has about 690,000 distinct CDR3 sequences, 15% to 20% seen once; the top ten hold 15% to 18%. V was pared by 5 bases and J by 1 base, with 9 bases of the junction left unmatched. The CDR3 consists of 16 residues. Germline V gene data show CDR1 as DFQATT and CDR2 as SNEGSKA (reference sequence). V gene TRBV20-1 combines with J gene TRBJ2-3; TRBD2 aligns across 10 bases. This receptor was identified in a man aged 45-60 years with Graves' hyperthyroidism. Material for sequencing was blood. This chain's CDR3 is CSAHGGGTSGTDTQYF. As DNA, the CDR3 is TGCAGTGCTCACGGGGGGGGGACTAGCGGCACAGATACGCAGTATTTT.